Below are 27 T cell receptor beta chains sequenced from a single sample in a study of T cell changes during pregnancy in multiple sclerosis. The method was immunoSEQ multiplex PCR; TCRdb's version includes in-frame clones alone and lacks a portion of them. In the table there are tens of thousands of clones, about 90% of which are singletons. Sequencing was performed on CD4+ T cells from peripheral blood mononuclear cells, taken in the second trimester of pregnancy. Source of these receptors: a female donor with multiple sclerosis, enrolled in a pregnancy study.

The V call is TRBV7-2, the J call TRBJ2-7; TRBD1 is a possible D gene (5 bases). Germline CDR1 and CDR2: SGHTA and FQGNSA. CDR3 length: 18 amino acids. V lost 2 bases to trimming and J lost 5 bases, with 25 bases between them. The CDR3 DNA sequence: TGTGCCAGCAGCTTATTAGTCAGGGTTTTAGGTTTTGTTAACGAGCAGTACTTC. Its translation: CASSLLVRVLGFVNEQYF.

The chain couples TRBV27 to TRBJ2-3, with 15 bases that match TRBD2. The V segment lost 6 bases and the J segment 4 bases; nucleotides outside the gene matches: 5. There are 16 residues in the CDR3. The V gene's germline CDR1 is MNHEY and CDR2 SMNVEV (reference sequence). CDR3 DNA: TGTGCCAGCAGCGCCAGGACTAGCGGGAGGGCAGATACGCAGTATTTT. Translated, it gives CASSARTSGRADTQYF.

This sequence joins TRBV30 and TRBJ1-1; a weak D match, TRBD1 (5 bases). This CDR3 is built from 13 residues. Trimming removed 3 bases at V and 0 bases at J, with 8 bases between. Germline CDR1 is GTSNPN and CDR2 is SVGIG (reference sequence). The CDR3 DNA reads as TGTGCCTGGAGAGGGGCGGTGAACACTGAAGCTTTCTTT. Its protein product is CAWRGAVNTEAFF.

The chain joins TRBV7-2 to TRBJ1-1, with D maybe TRBD1 (5 bases). Germline CDR1 and CDR2: SGHTA and FQGNSA. The CDR3 is 17 residues long. Between the trimmed V and J ends, which lost 5 bases and 5 bases, there was a span of 24 bases. CDR3 amino acids: CASSPIGRGGARTEAFF. CDR3 bases: TGTGCCAGCAGCCCGATAGGAAGGGGCGGGGCGCGGACTGAAGCTTTCTTT.

The J gene is TRBJ2-2, the V gene TRBV19; TRBD1 matches 7 bases. Looked up from germline, CDR1 is LNHDA and CDR2 is SQIVND (reference sequence). This CDR3 has 15 residues. The V gene end was trimmed by 5 bases and the J gene end by 4 bases; junction bases not matched to a gene: 7. CDR3 DNA: TGTGCCAGTAGTGGGGGACAGTTTTTCACCGGGGAGCTGTTTTTT. Its protein product is CASSGGQFFTGELFF.

CDR3 loop: CASSVAGLALTGELFF. The CDR3 DNA sequence: TGTGCCAGCAGCGTAGCTGGACTAGCTCTCACCGGGGAGCTGTTTTTT. This chain connects TRBV9 to TRBJ2-2; 8 bases align to TRBD2. The CDR3 contains 16 residues. Germline assignment: CDR1 SGDLS and CDR2 YYNGEE. Trimming at V came to 0 bases and at J to 4 bases, leaving 5 bases not matched to a gene. The full variable domain, completed using reference TRBV9 and TRBJ2-2, is DSGVTQTPKHLITATGQRVTLRCSPRSGDLSVYWYQQSLDQGLQFLIQYYNGEERAKGNILERFSAQQFPDLHSELNLSSLELGDSALYFCASSVAGLALTGELFFGEGSRLTVL.

The rearrangement joins TRBV25-1 to TRBJ1-4, with 7 nucleotides matching TRBD1. From germline, CDR1 is MGHDK and CDR2 SYGVNS. Germline trimming cut 5 bases from V and 2 bases from J; bases unmatched to any gene: 2. The CDR3 totals 14 residues. The CDR3 reads CASSKGATNEKLFF. In nucleotides, the CDR3 is TGTGCCAGCAGTAAGGGGGCGACTAATGAAAAACTGTTTTTT. Filled out from reference TRBV25-1 and TRBJ1-4, the complete variable domain reads EADIYQTPRYLVIGTGKKITLECSQTMGHDKMYWYQQDPGMELHLIHYSYGVNSTEKGDLSSESTVSRIRTEHFPLTLESARPSHTSQYLCASSKGATNEKLFFGSGTQLSVL.

This clone was seen only once. The chain employs TRBV7-8 and TRBJ2-7; D gene uncertain. This CDR3 is 14 amino acids long. Germline CDR1 reads SGHVS; CDR2 reads FQNEAQ. Deletions cut 0 bases from V and 1 base from J, with 7 bases between. Here the CDR3 DNA reads TGTGCCAGCAGCTTAGCGACAAGGTCCTACGAGCAGTACTTC. Residues: CASSLATRSYEQYF.

This rearrangement joins TRBV7-2 to TRBJ2-7; D is ambiguous. This CDR3 contains 13 residues. CDR1 is SGHTA and CDR2 is FQGNSA in the germline V gene. V lost 5 bases, J lost 0 bases, and 8 bases lay in between. CDR3 loop: CASSLSRSYEQYF. In DNA, the CDR3 is TGTGCCAGCAGCCTGTCCCGCTCCTACGAGCAGTACTTC.

This CDR3 is CATSRTERNQPQHF. The CDR3, as DNA: TGTGCCACCAGCCGGACAGAGAGAAATCAGCCCCAGCATTTT. The rearrangement links TRBV15 to TRBJ1-5, with D tentatively TRBD1 (6 bases). Germline values: CDR1 LNHNV, CDR2 YYDKDF (reference sequence). Between the trimmed V and J ends, which lost 5 bases and 4 bases, there was a span of 12 bases. The CDR3 spans 14 residues.

CDR3 amino acids: CAIRTGPQNTEAFF. The CDR3 bases are TGTGCCATCAGGACAGGACCCCAGAACACTGAAGCTTTCTTT. The chain joins TRBV10-3 to TRBJ1-1; D is possibly TRBD1 (6 bases). The CDR3 has 14 residues. Germline-derived CDR1 and CDR2 are ENHRY and SYGVKD. V shed 6 bases and J shed 1 base, with 12 bases lying between them.

V usage is TRBV11-2 and J usage is TRBJ2-7, with 15 bases matching TRBD2. The CDR3 spans 15 residues. V was clipped by 5 bases and J by 4 bases; unmatched bases: 3. Germline lookup yields CDR1 SGHAT and CDR2 FQNNGV. The CDR3 nucleotides read TGTGCCAGCAGCCCGGGACTAGCGGGAGGTTACGAGCAGTACTTC. Translation: CASSPGLAGGYEQYF.

The chain joins TRBV6-1 to TRBJ1-4; TRBD1 might be the D (5 bases). Per germline, CDR1 MNHNS and CDR2 SASEGT. The CDR3 contains 15 residues. Trimming removed 7 bases at V and 0 bases at J, with 12 bases between. The DNA for the CDR3 is TGTGCCAGCACTCTGGGGGGTGCAACTAATGAAAAACTGTTTTTT. Translation: CASTLGGATNEKLFF.

J is TRBJ1-5 and V is TRBV28, with a tentative D call TRBD1 (5 bases). The ends were cut back, 8 bases at V and 3 bases at J, with 17 bases in the middle. Germline assignment: CDR1 MDHEN and CDR2 SYDVKM. This CDR3 has 15 residues. CDR3 coding DNA: TGTGCCAGCCGATTACGGGGGTTTGTCAATCAGCCCCAGCATTTT. Protein sequence: CASRLRGFVNQPQHF.

The chain carries TRBV5-4 and TRBJ2-2; 7 bases are a match to TRBD1. V lost 4 bases, J lost 7 bases, and 10 bases stayed unmatched. The germline gives CDR1 SGHNT, CDR2 YYREEE (reference sequence). This CDR3 region has 15 residues. CDR3 sequence: CASSPPTGAVGELFF. The CDR3 DNA follows: TGTGCCAGCAGCCCACCTACAGGGGCTGTCGGGGAGCTGTTTTTT. Combining the CDR3 with reference TRBV5-4 and TRBJ2-2 gives the whole variable domain ETGVTQSPTHLIKTRGQQVTLRCSSQSGHNTVSWYQQALGQGPQFIFQYYREEENGRGNFPPRFSGLQFPNYSSELNVNALELDDSALYLCASSPPTGAVGELFFGEGSRLTVL.

This chain links TRBV19 with TRBJ1-2; the match to TRBD1 covers 8 bases. Losses at the gene ends were 6 bases for V and 3 bases for J; bases not matched to a gene: 6. CDR1 and CDR2 (germline): LNHDA, SQIVND (reference sequence). The CDR3 totals 14 residues. CDR3 amino acids: CASRKQGGYYGYTF. The CDR3 nucleotides are TGTGCCAGTAGGAAACAGGGGGGGTACTATGGCTACACCTTC.

The chain links TRBV18 to TRBJ1-1; D might be TRBD1 (5 bases). CDR1 and CDR2 (germline): KGHSH, LQKENI. The CDR3 covers 13 residues. Between the trimmed V and J ends, which lost 4 bases and 4 bases, there was a span of 10 bases. This CDR3 is CASSQGRGTEAFF. CDR3 DNA sequence: TGTGCCAGCTCACAGGGGAGGGGCACTGAAGCTTTCTTT.

V gene TRBV9 combines with J gene TRBJ2-7; 11 nucleotides line up with TRBD2. This CDR3 is 14 amino acids long. V lost 2 bases to trimming and J lost 7 bases; unmatched junction nucleotides: 5. CDR1 and CDR2 (germline): SGDLS, YYNGEE. The CDR3 DNA reads TGTGCCAGCAGCGTTAGCGGGAGGGCTCATGAGCAGTACTTC. Translation: CASSVSGRAHEQYF. Supplemented by reference TRBV9 and TRBJ2-7, the full variable domain reads DSGVTQTPKHLITATGQRVTLRCSPRSGDLSVYWYQQSLDQGLQFLIQYYNGEERAKGNILERFSAQQFPDLHSELNLSSLELGDSALYFCASSVSGRAHEQYFGPGTRLTVT.

The genes are TRBV18 and TRBJ2-1; 7 bases line up with TRBD1. Germline CDR1 KGHSH, CDR2 LQKENI. Trimming cost V 4 bases and J 7 bases; bases outside gene matches: 10. The CDR3 runs 15 residues. CDR3 sequence (DNA): TGTGCCAGCTCACTCGGAAGGGACAGAGGAAATGAGCAGTTCTTC. This translates into CASSLGRDRGNEQFF.

This sequence joins TRBV7-9 and TRBJ1-1, with D perhaps TRBD1 (5 bases). The V gene lost 2 bases and the J gene lost 1 base, with 20 bases spanning the gap. The germline V gene encodes CDR1 SEHNR and CDR2 FQNEAQ (reference sequence). The CDR3 is 18 amino acids. The CDR3 protein is CASSLSLGLGEKNTEAFF. The CDR3 bases are TGTGCCAGCAGCTTAAGTCTGGGGCTAGGGGAAAAGAACACTGAAGCTTTCTTT.

V is TRBV7-6 and J is TRBJ1-2; D possibly corresponds to TRBD1 (6 bases). Germline CDR1 reads SGHVS; CDR2 reads FNYEAQ. This CDR3 is 13 amino acids long. V was pared by 6 bases and J by 2 bases, with 10 bases between. The chain's CDR3 is CASSLQGNYGYTF. The CDR3 nucleotides read TGTGCCAGCAGTCTACAGGGCAACTATGGCTACACCTTC.

The V and J genes are TRBV5-8 and TRBJ2-3; 12 nucleotides line up with TRBD2. After removal of 1 base from V and 6 bases from J, the junction contained 9 bases not matched to a gene. The CDR3 runs to 17 residues. In germline, CDR1 is SGHTS, CDR2 YDEGEE. CDR3 sequence (DNA): TGTGCCAGCAGCTTGCAGGCCCTAGCGGGGGGGCCGGATACGCAGTATTTT. Its translation is CASSLQALAGGPDTQYF.

J is TRBJ2-7 and V is TRBV10-3; D gene unclear. The CDR3 has 14 residues. The V gene lost 0 bases and the J gene lost 1 base, with 7 bases spanning the gap. Germline CDR1 reads ENHRY; CDR2 reads SYGVKD. The CDR3 here is CAISESGRSYEQYF. DNA of the CDR3: TGTGCCATCAGTGAGTCGGGCAGATCCTACGAGCAGTACTTC.

The V call is TRBV27, the J call TRBJ2-7; no clear D. Germline CDR1 reads MNHEY; CDR2 reads SMNVEV (reference sequence). Trimming removed 0 bases from V and 3 bases from J, with 6 bases in between. The CDR3 spans 13 residues. CDR3 DNA sequence: TGTGCCAGCAGTTTATCGAAGCACTACGAGCAGTACTTC. It translates to CASSLSKHYEQYF.

J is TRBJ2-7 and V is TRBV7-2; 13 bases align to TRBD2. Germline CDR1 and CDR2: SGHTA and FQGNSA. J gave up 6 bases and V 5 bases, and 4 bases lay outside the gene matches. This CDR3 has 14 amino acids. CDR3 residues: CASSHGLAGVEQYF. The CDR3 nucleotides are TGTGCCAGCAGCCACGGACTAGCGGGAGTCGAGCAGTACTTC.

V usage is TRBV6-6 and J usage is TRBJ1-6; possible D gene TRBD1, 6 bases. In germline, CDR1 is MNHNY, CDR2 SVGAGI (reference sequence). The CDR3 has 14 amino acids. V lost 4 bases, J lost 5 bases, and 9 bases lay in between. CDR3 residues: CASSFGQHNSPLHF. For the CDR3, the DNA is TGTGCCAGCAGTTTCGGACAGCATAATTCACCCCTCCACTTT.

V usage is TRBV7-2 and J usage is TRBJ2-1; possibly TRBD2 for D (5 bases). Per the germline V gene, CDR1 is SGHTA and CDR2 is FQGNSA. The CDR3 length is 12 residues. V was cut by 2 bases and J by 7 bases, with 6 bases left in between. CDR3 DNA: TGTGCCAGCAGCTTATGGGAGAATGAGCAGTTCTTC. Protein product: CASSLWENEQFF.